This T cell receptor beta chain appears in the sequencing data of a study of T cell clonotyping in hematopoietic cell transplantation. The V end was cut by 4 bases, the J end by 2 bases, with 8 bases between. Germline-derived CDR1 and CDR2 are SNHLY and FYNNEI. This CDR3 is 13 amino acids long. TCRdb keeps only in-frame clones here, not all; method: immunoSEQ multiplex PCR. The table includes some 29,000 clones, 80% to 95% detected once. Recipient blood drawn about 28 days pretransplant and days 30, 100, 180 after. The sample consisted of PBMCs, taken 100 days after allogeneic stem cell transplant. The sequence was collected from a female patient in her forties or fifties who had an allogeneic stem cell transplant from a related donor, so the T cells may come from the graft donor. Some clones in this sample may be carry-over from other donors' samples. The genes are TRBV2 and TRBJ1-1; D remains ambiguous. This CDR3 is CASSAETNTEAFF. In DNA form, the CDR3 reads TGTGCCAGCAGTGCAGAAACAAACACTGAAGCTTTCTTT.